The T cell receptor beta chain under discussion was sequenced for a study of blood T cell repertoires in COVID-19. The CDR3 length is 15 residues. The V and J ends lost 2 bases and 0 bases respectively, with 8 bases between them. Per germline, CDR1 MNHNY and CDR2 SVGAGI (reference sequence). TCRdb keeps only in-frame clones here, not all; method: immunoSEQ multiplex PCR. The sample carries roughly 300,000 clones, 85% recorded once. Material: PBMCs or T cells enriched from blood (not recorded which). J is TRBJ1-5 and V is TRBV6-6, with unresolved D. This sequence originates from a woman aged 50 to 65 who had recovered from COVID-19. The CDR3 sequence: CASSYAYDSNQPQHF. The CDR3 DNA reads TGTGCCAGCAGTTACGCGTACGATAGCAATCAGCCCCAGCATTTT.